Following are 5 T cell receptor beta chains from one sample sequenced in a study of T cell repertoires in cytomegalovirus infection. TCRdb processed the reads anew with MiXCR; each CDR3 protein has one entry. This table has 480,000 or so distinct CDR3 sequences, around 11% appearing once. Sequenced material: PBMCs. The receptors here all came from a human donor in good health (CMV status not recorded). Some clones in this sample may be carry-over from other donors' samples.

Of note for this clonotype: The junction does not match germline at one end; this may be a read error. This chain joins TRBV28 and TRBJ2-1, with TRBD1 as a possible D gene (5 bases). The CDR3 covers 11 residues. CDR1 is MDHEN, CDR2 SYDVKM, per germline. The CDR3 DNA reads TGTGCCAGCAGTCGGTCCAGGGATAGGGACTTC. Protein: CASSRSRDRDF. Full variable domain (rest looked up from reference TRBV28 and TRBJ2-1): DVKVTQSSRYLVKRTGEKVFLECVQDMDHENMFWYRQDPGLGLRLIYFSYDVKMKEKGDIPEGYSVSREKKERFSLILESASTNQTSMYLCASSRSRDRDFGPGTRLTVL.

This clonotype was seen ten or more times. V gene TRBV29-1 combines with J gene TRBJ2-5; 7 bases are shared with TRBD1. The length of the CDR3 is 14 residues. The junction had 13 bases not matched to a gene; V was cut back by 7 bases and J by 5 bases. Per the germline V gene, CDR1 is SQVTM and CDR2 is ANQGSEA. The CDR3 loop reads CSAHFTGEGETQYF. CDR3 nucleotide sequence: TGCAGCGCACATTTTACAGGGGAAGGGGAGACCCAGTACTTC.

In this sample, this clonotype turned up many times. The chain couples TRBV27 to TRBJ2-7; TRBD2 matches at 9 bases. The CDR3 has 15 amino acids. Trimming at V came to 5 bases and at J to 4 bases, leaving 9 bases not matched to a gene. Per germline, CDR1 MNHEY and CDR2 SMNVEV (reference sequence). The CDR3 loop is CASSHLSGSRYEQYF. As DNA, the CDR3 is TGTGCCAGCAGTCATCTTAGCGGGAGCCGTTACGAGCAGTACTTC.

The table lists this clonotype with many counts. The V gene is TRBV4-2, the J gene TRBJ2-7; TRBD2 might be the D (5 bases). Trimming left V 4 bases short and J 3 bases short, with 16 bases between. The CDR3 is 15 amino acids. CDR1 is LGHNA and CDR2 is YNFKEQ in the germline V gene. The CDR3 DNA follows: TGTGCCAGCAGCCGGCCCTTCGGAAGCGGCTACGAGCAGTACTTC. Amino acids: CASSRPFGSGYEQYF.

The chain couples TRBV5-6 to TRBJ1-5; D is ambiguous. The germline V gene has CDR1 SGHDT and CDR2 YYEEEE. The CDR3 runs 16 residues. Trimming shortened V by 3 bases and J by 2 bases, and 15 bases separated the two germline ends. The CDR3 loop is CASSSLLRPGNQPQHF. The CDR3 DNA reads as TGTGCCAGCAGCTCCCTACTCCGTCCGGGCAATCAGCCCCAGCATTTT.